The rows below give T cell receptor beta chains drawn from one sample of a study of cytomegalovirus exposure and HLA in healthy donors. Method: immunoSEQ multiplex PCR; TCRdb's copy keeps in-frame clones and lacks some. The repertoire has about 73,000 clones, over 70% of them found once; the top ten carry roughly 12%. The source material was PBMCs. Receptors originate from a man in his 70s in good health and CMV-seronegative. The CDR3 runs from the conserved cysteine through the conserved F or W. Fields, in order: clone size, J gene, D gene, V gene, CDR3 protein, CDR3 DNA. D genes are given only for firm matches. Clone size is not always given. Where it is, it says once, few, many or a class for expanded clones.

>.|TRBJ2-5|.|TRBV6-1
CASSNFGGEGTQYF
TGTGCCAGCAGTAACTTTGGGGGCGAGGGGACCCAGTACTTC
>many|TRBJ2-1|.|TRBV27
CASSPRGSYGDEQFF
TGTGCCAGCAGCCCCAGGGGTTCCTATGGGGATGAGCAGTTCTTC
>.|TRBJ1-4|.|TRBV6-6
CASSYSRGKGNEKLFF
TGTGCCAGCAGTTACTCGAGAGGGAAGGGTAATGAAAAACTGTTTTTT
>.|TRBJ2-7|.|TRBV11-2
CASSSYYEQYF
TGTGCCAGCAGCTCCTACTACGAGCAGTACTTC
>.|TRBJ2-3|.|TRBV7-9
CASGQPGNSDTQYF
TGTGCCAGCGGGCAGCCCGGAAATTCAGATACGCAGTATTTT
>.|TRBJ1-5|.|TRBV27
CASSQLAGDNQPQHF
TGTGCCAGCAGTCAACTTGCAGGGGACAATCAGCCCCAGCATTTT
>.|TRBJ2-3|TRBD2|TRBV19
CRVAGTSGTDTQYF
TGTCGAGTGGCTGGGACTAGCGGTACAGATACGCAGTATTTT
>.|TRBJ1-2|.|TRBV6-6
CASSHLQGANYGYTF
TGTGCCAGCAGCCACCTGCAGGGCGCTAACTATGGCTACACCTTC
>.|TRBJ2-7|TRBD1|TRBV6-1
CASSVGTGFREQYF
TGTGCCAGCAGTGTAGGGACAGGGTTTCGCGAGCAGTACTTC
>.|TRBJ1-5|TRBD1|TRBV5-8
CASSWTGGNQPQHF
TGTGCCAGCAGCTGGACAGGGGGGAATCAGCCCCAGCATTTT
>.|TRBJ2-1|TRBD2|TRBV27
CASSLLAGGQDEQFF
TGTGCCAGCAGTCTCCTAGCGGGGGGGCAGGATGAGCAGTTCTTC
>.|TRBJ2-7|.|TRBV4-1
CASSQGDGATYEQYF
TGCGCCAGCAGCCAGGGAGACGGAGCAACCTACGAGCAGTACTTC
>.|TRBJ1-2|TRBD1|TRBV19
CASSVPGTGGHGYTF
TGTGCCAGTAGTGTTCCCGGGACAGGGGGCCATGGCTACACCTTC
>.|TRBJ2-1|TRBD1|TRBV7-2
CASSLWARGGGNNEQFF
TGTGCCAGCAGCTTATGGGCTCGAGGGGGCGGAAACAATGAGCAGTTCTTC
>.|TRBJ1-5|.|TRBV6-1
CASSEALANSRRSNQPQHF
TGTGCCAGCAGTGAAGCCTTGGCGAACAGCCGGCGTAGCAATCAGCCCCAGCATTTT
>.|TRBJ2-1|TRBD2|TRBV7-6
CASSLGPTAGAPRLFF
TGTGCCAGCAGCTTAGGCCCTACAGCGGGAGCCCCCCGTCTTTTCTTC
>.|TRBJ1-3|.|TRBV7-2
CASSSQGGRRNTIYF
TGTGCCAGCAGCTCCCAGGGTGGTCGTCGGAACACCATATATTTT
>.|TRBJ2-5|TRBD2|TRBV7-2
CASSLAGSGRAGETQYF
TGTGCCAGCAGCTTAGCCGGTAGCGGGAGGGCCGGTGAGACCCAGTACTTC
>.|TRBJ2-7|.|TRBV5-1
CASSLYPGTLGEQYF
TGCGCCAGCAGCTTATATCCCGGGACATTAGGCGAGCAGTACTTC
>.|TRBJ2-4|.|TRBV7-2
CASSSETSKNIQYF
TGTGCCAGCAGCTCCGAGACTAGTAAAAACATTCAGTACTTC
>.|TRBJ1-2|.|TRBV7-2
CASSFGGALANYGYTF
TGTGCCAGCAGCTTCGGGGGAGCCCTAGCTAACTATGGCTACACCTTC
>.|TRBJ1-1|.|TRBV7-2
CASSPHGGAFF
TGTGCCAGCAGCCCTCACGGGGGGGCTTTCTTT
>.|TRBJ2-3|TRBD1|TRBV5-6
CASSTTGGGTDTQYF
TGTGCCAGCAGCACGACAGGGGGCGGCACAGATACGCAGTATTTT
>.|TRBJ1-1|TRBD1|TRBV9
CASSVDARGSSSEAFF
TGTGCCAGCAGCGTAGACGCCAGGGGGTCTTCCTCTGAAGCTTTCTTT
>.|TRBJ1-3|TRBD1|TRBV5-5
CASSDNRGRTGNTIYF
TGTGCCAGCAGCGATAACAGGGGGCGCACTGGAAACACCATATATTTT
>.|TRBJ1-6|TRBD1|TRBV2
CASRWGQGSNSPLHF
TGTGCCAGCAGGTGGGGACAGGGGTCTAATTCACCCCTCCACTTT
>few|TRBJ1-5|TRBD1|TRBV4-1
CASSQDLQIRAGGNQPQHF
TGCGCCAGCAGCCAAGATTTACAGATTCGGGCAGGGGGAAATCAGCCCCAGCATTTT
>once|TRBJ2-7|.|TRBV5-6
CASSAGPQGLYYEQYF
TGTGCCAGCAGCGCCGGGCCACAGGGCCTTTACTACGAGCAGTACTTC
>.|TRBJ1-5|.|TRBV28
CASSQPNSMPQHF
TGTGCCAGCAGCCAACCCAACAGTATGCCCCAGCATTTT
>.|TRBJ2-7|.|TRBV20-1
CSAAAYEQYF
TGCAGTGCGGCGGCCTACGAGCAGTACTTC
>once|TRBJ2-3|.|TRBV6-1
CASKNRAFTDTQYF
TGTGCCAGCAAAAACAGGGCCTTCACAGATACGCAGTATTTT
>.|TRBJ2-2|.|TRBV7-8
CASSLGSAGTGELFF
TGTGCCAGCAGCTTAGGGTCGGCAGGAACCGGGGAGCTGTTTTTT
>.|TRBJ1-6|.|TRBV5-1
CASSSSTPAAPLHF
TGCGCCAGCAGCTCCTCGACCCCAGCGGCACCCCTCCACTTT
>.|TRBJ2-1|TRBD2|TRBV7-3
CASSHGGTSGSWGSGSEQFF
TGTGCCAGCAGCCACGGTGGGACTAGCGGGAGTTGGGGTTCGGGAAGTGAGCAGTTCTTC
>.|TRBJ2-3|.|TRBV19
CASSLSSLGDTQYF
TGTGCCAGTAGTCTCTCTAGCTTGGGAGATACGCAGTATTTT
>.|TRBJ1-2|.|TRBV7-2
CASSEGQSGYTF
TGTGCCAGCAGCGAGGGACAAAGTGGCTACACCTTC
>.|TRBJ2-1|TRBD2|TRBV9
CASSVAGGSYNEQFF
TGTGCCAGCAGCGTAGCCGGGGGGTCCTACAATGAGCAGTTCTTC
>few|TRBJ1-1|TRBD1|TRBV6-5
CASSSLGQGNTEAFF
TGTGCCAGCAGTTCCCTGGGACAGGGGAACACTGAAGCTTTCTTT
>once|TRBJ1-5|.|TRBV19
CASSKIRDSGNQPQHF
TGTGCCAGTAGTAAAATTCGGGATTCGGGCAATCAGCCCCAGCATTTT
>.|TRBJ2-4|TRBD1|TRBV27
CASSPNRDRGGKNIQYF
TGTGCCAGCAGCCCAAACAGGGACAGGGGTGGCAAAAACATTCAGTACTTC
>few|TRBJ1-4|.|TRBV19
CASSIATGNEKLFF
TGTGCCAGTAGTATAGCAACAGGAAATGAAAAACTGTTTTTT
>.|TRBJ1-4|.|TRBV19
CASSTLQATNEKLFF
TGTGCCAGTAGTACCCTACAGGCTACTAATGAAAAACTGTTTTTT
>.|TRBJ1-5|TRBD1|TRBV25-1
CASTSGAGTGVSNQPQHF
TGTGCCAGCACCTCTGGCGCCGGGACAGGGGTTAGCAATCAGCCCCAGCATTTT
>.|TRBJ2-7|TRBD2|TRBV30
CAWGEGTYEQYF
TGTGCCTGGGGGGAGGGGACCTACGAGCAGTACTTC
>once|TRBJ2-1|TRBD2|TRBV11-3
CASSPGGGSYNEQFF
TGTGCCAGCAGCCCCGGGGGGGGCTCCTACAATGAGCAGTTCTTC
>.|TRBJ2-3|.|TRBV5-1
CASSLAAGPGADTQYF
TGCGCCAGCAGCTTGGCTGCAGGGCCTGGGGCAGATACGCAGTATTTT
>once|TRBJ2-5|.|TRBV7-2
CASSRPGSTETQYF
TGTGCCAGCAGCCGCCCCGGGTCAACGGAGACCCAGTACTTC
>.|TRBJ2-1|TRBD1|TRBV19
CASSPEHRTGGSYNEQFF
TGTGCCAGTAGTCCAGAACATAGGACAGGGGGATCCTACAATGAGCAGTTCTTC
>.|TRBJ1-2|.|TRBV28
CASSLPGSNYGYTF
TGTGCCAGCAGTCTACCGGGAAGCAACTATGGCTACACCTTC
>.|TRBJ1-2|TRBD1|TRBV9
CASSGTGTEIYGYTF
TGTGCCAGCAGCGGTACCGGGACAGAGATCTATGGCTACACCTTC
>.|TRBJ2-2|TRBD2|TRBV27
CASAGRGNGELFF
TGTGCCAGCGCCGGGCGGGGGAACGGGGAGCTGTTTTTT
>.|TRBJ1-2|.|TRBV19
CASNTGDYGYTF
TGTGCCAGTAATACCGGGGACTATGGCTACACCTTC
>.|TRBJ2-5|TRBD2|TRBV5-1
CASSFLSGGQLTQETQYF
TGCGCCAGCAGTTTTTTGAGCGGGGGCCAGCTTACCCAAGAGACCCAGTACTTC
>.|TRBJ1-5|TRBD1|TRBV6-6
CASSYSTGQPQHF
TGTGCCAGCAGTTACTCGACAGGGCAGCCCCAGCATTTT
>.|TRBJ2-3|TRBD1|TRBV4-1
CASSLTPGQGADTQYF
TGCGCCAGCAGCCTGACTCCGGGACAGGGCGCAGATACGCAGTATTTT
>.|TRBJ1-1|.|TRBV28
CASSRGMNTEAFF
TGTGCCAGCAGCCGAGGCATGAACACTGAAGCTTTCTTT
>.|TRBJ1-5|.|TRBV2
CASSSFQGNSNQPQHF
TGTGCCAGCAGTTCATTTCAGGGAAATAGCAATCAGCCCCAGCATTTT
>.|TRBJ2-1|TRBD1|TRBV29-1
CSVVQGEIYNEQFF
TGCAGCGTCGTACAGGGGGAAATCTACAATGAGCAGTTCTTC
>few|TRBJ1-2|.|TRBV7-9
CASSRQRVTYGYTF
TGTGCCAGCAGCCGCCAGCGGGTAACCTATGGCTACACCTTC
>.|TRBJ1-4|.|TRBV29-1
CSVTGWGLGNEKLFF
TGCAGCGTTACGGGTTGGGGGCTCGGTAATGAAAAACTGTTTTTT